These 32 T cell receptor beta chains share one sample of origin, sequenced in a study of blood T cell repertoires in COVID-19. TCRdb keeps only in-frame clones here, not all; method: immunoSEQ multiplex PCR. Of 65,000 to 70,000 clones in the sample, about 85% are singletons; the top ten hold around 3.2%. The specimen sequenced was peripheral blood. The receptors come from a man at least 80 years old with acute or convalescent COVID-19.

The J gene is TRBJ1-6, the V gene TRBV3-1 (or the pseudogene TRBV3-2); D is unresolved. This CDR3 is 14 amino acids long. Germline CDR1 LGHDT, CDR2 YNNKEL (reference sequence). Deletions cut 4 bases from V and 7 bases from J, with 11 bases between. The CDR3 loop is CASSLGLENSPLHF. DNA of the CDR3: TGTGCCAGCAGCCTTGGACTAGAAAATTCACCCCTCCACTTT.

This clone occurred a few times. The chain recombines TRBV27 with TRBJ1-5; D possibly corresponds to TRBD1 (5 bases). Trimming shortened V by 8 bases and J by 3 bases, and 26 bases separated the two germline ends. Germline V gene lookup returns CDR1 MNHEY and CDR2 SMNVEV (reference sequence). The CDR3 consists of 18 residues. Written as DNA, the CDR3 is TGTGCCAGCCAAGGGAGGTCAGGACAAATACCTCCCAATCAGCCCCAGCATTTT. Translated, it gives CASQGRSGQIPPNQPQHF.

This clone appeared a single time. The chain has TRBV7-8 and TRBJ1-2, with 8 positions matching TRBD1. The CDR3 consists of 15 residues. The germline CDR1 and CDR2 sequences are SGHVS and FQNEAQ. Trimming cost V 5 bases and J 8 bases; bases outside gene matches: 13. The DNA of the CDR3 is TGTGCCAGCAGCGATCCGGGACAGGCCGTCGGCGGCTACACCTTC. Translating it yields CASSDPGQAVGGYTF.

Of note for this clone: Additional DNA sequences in this sample encode the identical CDR3. This chain connects TRBV24-1 to TRBJ1-2, with D maybe TRBD1 (5 bases). The V end was cut by 1 base, the J end by 2 bases, with 10 bases between. The CDR3 loop spans 15 amino acids. Germline V gene data show CDR1 as KGHDR and CDR2 as SFDVKD. Written as DNA, the CDR3 is TGTGCCACCAGTGATTTTTCCGCAGGGAACTATGGCTACACCTTC. Protein sequence: CATSDFSAGNYGYTF.

The rearrangement joins TRBV13 to TRBJ1-3; 7 bases match TRBD1. V dropped 5 bases and J dropped 3; count of bases not matched to a gene: 10. The CDR3 contains 16 residues. From germline, CDR1 is PRHDT and CDR2 FYEKMQ (reference sequence). For the CDR3, the DNA is TGTGCCAGCAGCCACAGACAGGGCGCGTTTGGAAACACCATATATTTT. Protein: CASSHRQGAFGNTIYF.

This clone was recorded a few times. The V gene is TRBV6-4, the J gene TRBJ1-5, with D maybe TRBD1 (6 bases). The CDR3 has 14 amino acids. The V gene's germline CDR1 is MRHNA and CDR2 SNTAGT. The ends were cut back, 4 bases at V and 4 bases at J, with 11 bases in the middle. This CDR3 is CASSASDRNQPQHF. The CDR3 nucleotides read TGTGCCAGCAGTGCGTCGGACAGAAATCAGCCCCAGCATTTT.

The chain has TRBV7-7 and TRBJ2-5; 9 bases fit TRBD1. CDR1 SSHAT and CDR2 FNYEAQ come from the germline V gene (reference sequence). The CDR3 length is 15 residues. V shed 5 bases, J shed 5 bases, and the junction held 9 bases outside the gene matches. The CDR3 DNA is TGTGCCAGCAGCCCCTCCGGGACAGGGTCGGAGACCCAGTACTTC. Amino acids: CASSPSGTGSETQYF.

V and J are TRBV30 and TRBJ2-1; 7 bases agree with TRBD2. This CDR3 contains 15 residues. V trimming: 5 bases; J trimming: 6 bases; junction bases outside the gene matches: 13. Germline CDR1 and CDR2: GTSNPN and SVGIG (reference sequence). CDR3 sequence: CAWGRLAPKGNEQFF. CDR3 nucleotides: TGTGCCTGGGGCCGACTAGCACCTAAGGGCAATGAGCAGTTCTTC.

V usage is TRBV3-1 (or the pseudogene TRBV3-2) and J usage is TRBJ1-2, with 8 bases lining up with TRBD1. The V segment lost 4 bases and the J segment 0 bases; nucleotides outside the gene matches: 10. Per germline, CDR1 LGHDT and CDR2 YNNKEL (reference sequence). The CDR3 is 17 residues long. CDR3 protein: CASSPGQGKSANYGYTF. The CDR3 DNA reads TGTGCCAGCAGCCCCGGACAGGGCAAGTCCGCTAACTATGGCTACACCTTC.

The V call is TRBV4-2, the J call TRBJ2-2; no clear D gene. The CDR3 consists of 16 residues. CDR1 is LGHNA, CDR2 YNFKEQ, per germline. Trimming removed 0 bases at V and 4 bases at J, with 12 bases between. CDR3 residues: CASSQDLNRATGELFF. The CDR3 DNA reads TGTGCCAGCAGCCAAGATCTTAACAGAGCCACCGGGGAGCTGTTTTTT.

V and J are TRBV28 and TRBJ2-4, with TRBD1 identical over 8 bases. Germline CDR1 reads MDHEN; CDR2 reads SYDVKM. V trimming: 5 bases; J trimming: 8 bases; junction bases outside the gene matches: 11. The CDR3 has 15 residues. CDR3 in amino acids: CASSPGQGGLHIQYF. The CDR3 DNA reads as TGTGCCAGCAGTCCTGGACAGGGTGGCCTACACATTCAGTACTTC. Full variable domain (outside the CDR3, taken from reference TRBV28 and TRBJ2-4): DVKVTQSSRYLVKRTGEKVFLECVQDMDHENMFWYRQDPGLGLRLIYFSYDVKMKEKGDIPEGYSVSREKKERFSLILESASTNQTSMYLCASSPGQGGLHIQYFGAGTRLSVL.

The chain carries TRBV29-1 and TRBJ1-2; TRBD1 is a possible D gene (6 bases). The V and J ends lost 8 bases and 8 bases respectively, with 15 bases between them. This CDR3 region has 11 residues. From germline, CDR1 is SQVTM and CDR2 ANQGSEA. The CDR3 loop reads CSTPQGRGYTF. The CDR3 DNA reads TGCAGCACCCCACAGGGTAGAGGCTACACCTTC.

The V gene is TRBV7-6, the J gene TRBJ1-4, with D uncertain. Germline V gene data show CDR1 as SGHVS and CDR2 as FNYEAQ. The length of the CDR3 is 13 residues. V shed 5 bases and J shed 4 bases, with 8 bases lying between them. CDR3: CASSPRDNEKLFF. In DNA, the CDR3 is TGTGCCAGCAGCCCACGGGATAATGAAAAACTGTTTTTT.

This chain links TRBV6-2 or TRBV6-3 with TRBJ2-5; 14 bases agree with TRBD2. J was trimmed by 5 bases and V by 2 bases; bases with no gene match: 7. This CDR3 contains 17 residues. Looked up from germline, CDR1 is MNHEY and CDR2 is SVGEGT. The DNA of the CDR3 is TGTGCCAGCAGTTACCATGGGACTAGCGGGAGTCGGGAGACCCAGTACTTC. Translating it yields CASSYHGTSGSRETQYF.

The chain combines TRBV9 with TRBJ1-1, with 9 nucleotides matching TRBD1. With 4 bases clipped from V and 1 base from J, the junction kept 5 bases outside the gene matches. In germline, CDR1 is SGDLS, CDR2 YYNGEE. The CDR3 length is 15 residues. CDR3 in DNA: TGTGCCAGCAGCACCCAGGGACAGGGGAACACTGAAGCTTTCTTT. Translation gives CASSTQGQGNTEAFF.

The rearrangement links TRBV6-2 or TRBV6-3 to TRBJ1-5, with 8 bases identical to TRBD1. CDR3 length equals 15 residues. Germline V gene data show CDR1 as MNHEY and CDR2 as SVGEGT. V trimming: 6 bases; J trimming: 1 base; junction bases outside the gene matches: 5. The CDR3 sequence: CASSRGQGSNQPQHF. The CDR3 region has the DNA TGTGCCAGCAGCCGTGGACAGGGCAGCAATCAGCCCCAGCATTTT.

This sequence joins TRBV27 and TRBJ1-1, with D possibly TRBD1 on 5 matching bases. V was pared by 5 bases and J by 5 bases, with 12 bases between. This CDR3 comprises 13 residues. Germline V gene data show CDR1 as MNHEY and CDR2 as SMNVEV (reference sequence). CDR3 DNA: TGTGCCAGCAGTCCCTTGGGGGGGACTGAAGCTTTCTTT. Its protein product is CASSPLGGTEAFF.

The rearrangement joins TRBV2 to TRBJ1-4; TRBD1 matches 8 bases. V dropped 6 bases and J dropped 4; count of bases not matched to a gene: 4. Germline V lookup: CDR1 SNHLY, CDR2 FYNNEI. The CDR3 spans 14 residues. This CDR3 reads CASRGGQGNEKLFF. CDR3 nucleotides: TGTGCCAGCAGGGGAGGACAGGGTAATGAAAAACTGTTTTTT.

V and J are TRBV7-2 and TRBJ2-1; no clear D. The germline V gene encodes CDR1 SGHTA and CDR2 FQGNSA. Trimming pared 0 bases from V and 8 bases from J, leaving 17 bases between. This CDR3 contains 16 residues. The CDR3 coding sequence is TGTGCCAGCAGCTTAGCGAGCCCCCCCTCGAGGTATGAGCAGTTCTTC. Encoded protein: CASSLASPPSRYEQFF. The full variable domain, in which reference TRBV7-2 and TRBJ2-1 provide the parts outside the CDR3, is GAGVSQSPSNKVTEKGKDVELRCDPISGHTALYWYRQSLGQGLEFLIYFQGNSAPDKSGLPSDRFSAERTGGSVSTLTIQRTQQEDSAVYLCASSLASPPSRYEQFFGPGTRLTVL.

The chain employs TRBV5-1 and TRBJ2-5; D not certain. V was clipped by 0 bases and J by 2 bases, with 8 bases between them. The germline gives CDR1 SGHRS, CDR2 YFSETQ. This CDR3 region has 14 residues. The CDR3 coding sequence is TGCGCCAGCAGCTTGGGAGCCCGGCAAGAGACCCAGTACTTC. Its translation: CASSLGARQETQYF.

The CDR3 DNA reads TGCGCCAGCAGCGAGGGACTAGTAACCTACGAGCAGTACTTC. Protein product: CASSEGLVTYEQYF. This chain uses TRBV4-1 with TRBJ2-7; TRBD2 aligns across 8 bases. This CDR3 has 14 amino acids. Trimming removed 5 bases from V and 2 bases from J; junction bases left unmatched: 5. The germline V gene has CDR1 MGHRA and CDR2 YSYEKL.

In this sample, this clone turned up a few times. V is TRBV29-1 and J is TRBJ1-2, with TRBD1 matching over 8 bases. CDR3 length equals 13 residues. Germline CDR1 and CDR2: SQVTM and ANQGSEA. Germline trimming cut 4 bases from V and 5 bases from J; bases unmatched to any gene: 6. Here the CDR3 DNA reads TGCAGCGTTGCAAAGGACAGGGAATATGGCTACACCTTC. Amino acids: CSVAKDREYGYTF.

The CDR3 coding sequence is TGCGCCAGCAGCTTGGTGGGGACTAGTGGCACAGATACGCAGTATTTT. Amino acids: CASSLVGTSGTDTQYF. The chain carries TRBV5-1 and TRBJ2-3; 8 positions match TRBD2. CDR3 size: 16 residues. CDR1 SGHRS and CDR2 YFSETQ come from the germline V gene. V shed 0 bases and J 1 base; nucleotides not matched to a gene: 4.

The sample holds one count of this clone. The chain employs TRBV7-2 and TRBJ2-4; maybe TRBD1 (6 bases). Germline lookup yields CDR1 SGHTA and CDR2 FQGNSA. The germline V and J ends were trimmed by 3 bases and 1 base, with 10 bases remaining between them. The CDR3 is made up of 15 amino acids. The CDR3, as DNA: TGTGCCAGCAGCTTCCTAGGGGGTGCCAAAAACATTCAGTACTTC. Translating it yields CASSFLGGAKNIQYF.

The rearrangement uses TRBV10-3 and TRBJ2-7; 11 nucleotides match TRBD2. CDR3 length: 15 amino acids. Germline CDR1 reads ENHRY; CDR2 reads SYGVKD. V lost 4 bases to trimming and J lost 3 bases; unmatched junction nucleotides: 5. The CDR3 loop reads CAISGTSGSSYEQYF. The CDR3 DNA reads TGTGCCATCAGTGGTACTAGCGGGAGTAGCTACGAGCAGTACTTC.

The V call is TRBV3-1 (or the pseudogene TRBV3-2), the J call TRBJ2-1; TRBD1 aligns across 8 bases. Germline CDR1 is LGHDT and CDR2 is YNNKEL (reference sequence). After removal of 6 bases from V and 4 bases from J, the junction contained 2 bases not matched to a gene. The CDR3 is 13 residues long. The CDR3 DNA reads as TGTGCCAGCAGGGACAGGGTTTACAATGAGCAGTTCTTC. This gives the protein CASRDRVYNEQFF.

This rearrangement joins TRBV18 to TRBJ2-5; no clear D gene. V lost 5 bases, J lost 5 bases, and 9 bases lay in between. Germline V lookup: CDR1 KGHSH, CDR2 LQKENI. The CDR3 is 12 amino acids. This chain's CDR3 is CASSATKETQYF. CDR3 bases: TGTGCCAGCTCAGCTACTAAGGAGACCCAGTACTTC.

The chain uses TRBV24-1 and TRBJ2-5, with TRBD1 identical over 12 bases. The CDR3 has 16 residues. V lost 4 bases, J lost 5 bases, and 7 bases stayed unmatched. Germline V lookup: CDR1 KGHDR, CDR2 SFDVKD. In nucleotides, the CDR3 is TGTGCCACCAGTGAATCCGGGACAGGGGGCGAGGAGACCCAGTACTTC. Its protein product is CATSESGTGGEETQYF.

CDR3 sequence (DNA): TGTGCCAGCAGCTTAGAATTCTTAGCGGAGCAGTTCTTC. It translates to CASSLEFLAEQFF. V is TRBV11-2 and J is TRBJ2-1; possibly TRBD2 for D (5 bases). Germline V gene lookup returns CDR1 SGHAT and CDR2 FQNNGV. The CDR3 is made up of 13 amino acids. Between the trimmed V and J ends, which lost 0 bases and 10 bases, there was a span of 10 bases.

The chain uses TRBV7-2 and TRBJ2-1; 9 nucleotides align to TRBD2. CDR1 and CDR2 from the germline V gene are SGHTA and FQGNSA. This CDR3 comprises 16 residues. With V trimmed by 1 base and J by 7 bases, 8 bases remained unmatched. The CDR3 loop reads CASSLGVAGGRNEQFF. As DNA, the CDR3 is TGTGCCAGCAGCTTAGGGGTTGCGGGAGGGCGGAATGAGCAGTTCTTC.

The chain has TRBV7-8 and TRBJ2-5; 7 bases agree with TRBD1. The V segment lost 5 bases and the J segment 4 bases; nucleotides outside the gene matches: 7. In germline, CDR1 is SGHVS, CDR2 FQNEAQ. The CDR3 consists of 14 residues. CDR3 nucleotides: TGTGCCAGCAGCCCCAACAGGGGTGGAGAGACCCAGTACTTC. Translation gives CASSPNRGGETQYF.

The chain joins TRBV24-1 to TRBJ2-2; 7 nucleotides line up with TRBD1. The CDR3 totals 16 residues. The ends lost 4 bases at V and 3 bases at J; junction bases unmatched: 7. CDR1 is KGHDR, CDR2 SFDVKD, per germline. The CDR3 DNA is TGTGCCACCAGTGACCCCCAGGGGGATCACACCGGGGAGCTGTTTTTT. Protein product: CATSDPQGDHTGELFF.